These T cell receptor beta chains were read from a single sample in a study of blood T cells in healthy people across ages. TCRdb reanalysed the 5' RACE reads using MiXCR and keeps one entry per CDR3 protein. The sample holds around 1,900,000 distinct CDR3 sequences; about two fifths are singletons and the top ten take roughly 24%. Sequenced sample: blood. The receptor set was obtained from a human donor in good health. Both conserved end residues are part of each CDR3. A D gene is named only where the DNA matches it firmly. Size is stated for part of the rows, as once, few or many counts, or as a class when the clone is expanded.

>TRBV11-1|TRBJ2-3|many|.
TGTGCCAGCAGCACCATCCCCGGGGATACGCAGTATTTT
CASSTIPGDTQYF
>TRBV7-8|TRBJ2-1|.|.
TGTGCCAGCAGCTTAGTGGCAGACCCCTGGGCTAGTGAGCAGTTCTTC
CASSLVADPWASEQFF
>TRBV5-5|TRBJ1-2|few|.
TGTGCCAGCAGCTTGGCAGCCGCTAACTATGGCTACACCTTC
CASSLAAANYGYTF
>TRBV7-2|TRBJ2-3|.|TRBD2
TGTGCCAGCAGCTCCGACGGGACTAGCGGGGGGTCGCAGTATTTT
CASSSDGTSGGSQYF
>TRBV18|TRBJ1-2|few|.
TGTGCCACCACGGGACGGGTGAGCTATGGCTACACCTTC
CATTGRVSYGYTF
>TRBV12-5|TRBJ2-1|few|.
TGTGCTAGTGGTTTGGTACCCGCAGGGGGGCCTTTGAATGAGCAGTTCTTC
CASGLVPAGGPLNEQFF
>TRBV5-1|TRBJ2-7|few|.
TGCGCCAGCAGTCAATCTACGGCCTCCTACGAGCAGTACTTC
CASSQSTASYEQYF
>TRBV20-1|TRBJ2-2|.|.
TGCAGTGCTGAAGTAACCGGGGAGCTGTTTTTT
CSAEVTGELFF
>TRBV20-1|TRBJ1-5|.|.
TGCAGTGCTAGGAGGGACATAGATCAGCCCCAGCATTTT
CSARRDIDQPQHF
>TRBV20-1|TRBJ2-1|.|.
TGCAGTGCTAGAGGAGGGCGGGACATCCAAGAGACCCAGTTCTTC
CSARGGRDIQETQFF
>TRBV27|TRBJ2-7|.|.
TGTGCCACCGTAAGGTATGGCGAGCAGTACTTC
CATVRYGEQYF
>TRBV7-2|TRBJ2-5|.|.
TGTGCCAGCAGCTTCACTTCATATGGGGAGGTGGGGGAGACCCAGTACTTC
CASSFTSYGEVGETQYF
>TRBV24-1|TRBJ2-5|few|.
TGTGCCACCAGTGATTCCGGAGCGGTGCAAGAGACCCAGTACTTC
CATSDSGAVQETQYF
>TRBV7-9|TRBJ2-6|.|.
TGTGCCAGCAGCCTCGGCAGGGCTCTTTATTCTGGGGCCAACGTCCTGACTTTC
CASSLGRALYSGANVLTF
>TRBV7-9|TRBJ2-4|.|.
TGTGCCAGCAGCTTCCTCCGAGTGGAGCAGTACTTC
CASSFLRVEQYF
>TRBV4-2|TRBJ2-1|.|TRBD2
TGTGCCAGCAGCCAAGAGTATACTAGCGGGGGCCCTACGGATGAGCAGTTCTTC
CASSQEYTSGGPTDEQFF
>TRBV7-3|TRBJ2-1|few|.
TGTGCCAGTTCCATATCTGGGAGGGGGGCCCACGGGGAGCAGTTCTTC
CASSISGRGAHGEQFF
>TRBV13|TRBJ1-2|.|.
TGTGCCAGCAGCTCGAGGAGCCGGGAATTCCTCTATGGCTACACCTTC
CASSSRSREFLYGYTF
>TRBV7-2|TRBJ2-7|.|.
TGTGCCAGCAGCCCATTTTACCCCAACTACGAGCAGTACTTC
CASSPFYPNYEQYF
>TRBV6-1|TRBJ2-6|.|.
TGTGCCAGCAGCGAGGACGGTCCTGGGACCAACGTCCCGACTTTC
CASSEDGPGTNVPTF
>TRBV6-5|TRBJ1-2|.|TRBD1
TGTGCCAGCAGTTATCGATCAGGGGGCACTGGCTACACCTTC
CASSYRSGGTGYTF
>TRBV5-1|TRBJ1-6|.|.
TGCGCCAGCAAGGTGGGAAACAACGGCGATTCACCCCTCCACTTT
CASKVGNNGDSPLHF
>TRBV6-6|TRBJ2-7|few|.
TGTGCCAGCAGTTACAGTTTGCTGGGCGACGAGCAGTACTTC
CASSYSLLGDEQYF
>TRBV15|TRBJ2-6|many|.
TGTGCCACCAGCAGAAACTCTGGGGCCAACGTCCTGACTTTC
CATSRNSGANVLTF
>TRBV6-6|TRBJ2-7|.|.
TGTGCCAGCAGTTACTCTCGGGGGAACTCCTACGAGCAGTACTTC
CASSYSRGNSYEQYF
>TRBV20-1|TRBJ2-7|.|.
TGCAGTGCTGGAGATTTCCGCTACGAGCAGTACTTC
CSAGDFRYEQYF
>TRBV18|TRBJ2-7|.|.
TGTGCCAGCTCACGCCGGGACTCCACCTTGGGGGAGCAGTACTTC
CASSRRDSTLGEQYF
>TRBV7-8|TRBJ2-1|.|.
TGTGCCAGCAGCTTACGGCTATCTAACAATGAGCAGTTCTTC
CASSLRLSNNEQFF
>TRBV24-1|TRBJ2-3|.|.
TGTGCCACCGGGGGGGCCCAGGGGAGTGCAGATACGCAGTATTTT
CATGGAQGSADTQYF
>TRBV4-1|TRBJ1-2|.|TRBD1
TGCGCCAGCAGCCAAGTCCCTACAGGGGGCGAAAGGGGCTATGGCTACACCTTC
CASSQVPTGGERGYGYTF
>TRBV4-1|TRBJ2-3|many|.
TGCGCCAGCAGCCAAGGAGGGGGCACAGATACGCAGTATTTT
CASSQGGGTDTQYF
>TRBV20-1|TRBJ1-3|.|.
TGCAGTGCTAGAGCCCCAGTTGGAAACACCATATATTTT
CSARAPVGNTIYF
>TRBV28|TRBJ1-5|.|.
TGTGCCAGCAGTTTAGTCCGCGGCTTCAATCAGCCCCAGCATTTT
CASSLVRGFNQPQHF
>TRBV7-8|TRBJ2-3|.|.
TGTGCCAGCAGCTTCGGACAGAACACAGATACGCAGTATTTT
CASSFGQNTDTQYF
>TRBV7-2|TRBJ2-1|.|.
TGTGCCAGCAGGCTCACGACATACGATGAGCAGTTCTTC
CASRLTTYDEQFF
>TRBV6-2/TRBV6-3|TRBJ2-4|.|TRBD2
TGTGCCAGCACGAAGCGGGGGGGAGCCAAAAACATTCAGTACTTC
CASTKRGGAKNIQYF
>TRBV7-2|TRBJ2-7|few|.
TGTGCCAGCAACTCTCCCATCGGTAACGAGCAGTACTTC
CASNSPIGNEQYF
>TRBV5-5|TRBJ1-2|.|.
TGTGCCAGCAGCTTGTATAAGGGTAGCTATGGCTACACCTTC
CASSLYKGSYGYTF
>TRBV5-1|TRBJ1-2|.|.
TGCGCCAGCAGTTTGAACCTCGCGAGTGGCGGCTACACCTTC
CASSLNLASGGYTF
>TRBV5-4|TRBJ2-7|.|.
TGTGCCAGCAGCCGTGAAGCCGGGACGGCCTACGAGCAGTACTTC
CASSREAGTAYEQYF
>TRBV4-1|TRBJ2-3|.|.
TGCGCCAGCAGCCAAGAGACTTGGGGTGATACGCAGTATTTT
CASSQETWGDTQYF
>TRBV5-1|TRBJ1-2|.|TRBD1
TGCGCCAGCAGCTTGCTTCAGACAGGGAATGGCTACACCTTC
CASSLLQTGNGYTF
>TRBV9|TRBJ2-3|.|.
TGTGCCAGCAGTCCCAGGCAGGGAAGGTCAGATACGCAGTATTTT
CASSPRQGRSDTQYF
>TRBV10-3|TRBJ1-2|.|TRBD1
TGTGCCACCCGAATAGGACAGGCGAACTATGGCTACACCTTC
CATRIGQANYGYTF
>TRBV20-1|TRBJ1-1|.|.
TGCAGTGCTAGAGATTTTCGGGCTGAAGCTTTCTTT
CSARDFRAEAFF
>TRBV20-1|TRBJ2-7|few|TRBD1
TGCAGTGCTAGGTCCGGGACAGGGAACGAGCAGTACTTC
CSARSGTGNEQYF
>TRBV6-2/TRBV6-3|TRBJ2-7|few|.
TGTGCCAGCATCGACGGGGTCCTCTCCTACGAGCAGTACTTC
CASIDGVLSYEQYF
>TRBV11-2|TRBJ2-1|few|.
TGTGCCAGCAGCTTGATGAGCGTCCCGACAGGATATTGCAATGAGCAGTTCTTC
CASSLMSVPTGYCNEQFF
>TRBV20-1|TRBJ2-7|.|TRBD1
TGCAGTGCTAGCTCTCGGGACAGGGAATTCTACGAGCAGTACTTC
CSASSRDREFYEQYF
>TRBV20-1|TRBJ2-7|once|.
TGCAGTGTAGTTCCGGGGCCCGCCTACGAGCAGTACTTC
CSVVPGPAYEQYF